These 26 T cell receptor beta chains originate from one sample sequenced in a study of shared clonotypes between healthy human individuals. Assay used: immunoSEQ multiplex PCR; TCRdb lists only in-frame clones, some missing. The sample consists of about 490,000 clones, less than 80% of them appearing once. Specimen: PBMCs. All receptors come from a woman aged 40 to 50 in good health. Some clones in this sample may be carry-over from other donors' samples.

CDR3 amino acids: CASSLRGQKYF. The CDR3 DNA follows: TGTGCCAGCAGCCTCCGAGGACAGAAGTACTTC. This chain joins TRBV5-5 and TRBJ2-4; perhaps TRBD1 as D (6 bases). This CDR3 has 11 amino acids. V lost 4 bases, J lost 14 bases, and 13 bases lay in between. The germline CDR1 and CDR2 sequences are SGHKS and YYEKEE (reference sequence).

J is TRBJ2-7 and V is TRBV6-1; no reliable D call. The V gene lost 1 base and the J gene lost 2 bases, with 9 bases spanning the gap. This CDR3 region has 14 residues. Germline-derived CDR1 and CDR2 are MNHNS and SASEGT. The CDR3 here is CASSEVSLAYEQYF. The CDR3 DNA sequence: TGTGCCAGCAGTGAAGTGAGCCTGGCCTACGAGCAGTACTTC.

The rearrangement joins TRBV10-3 to TRBJ2-7; tentative D call: TRBD1 (6 bases). V lost 8 bases to trimming and J lost 1 base, with 12 bases between them. CDR3 length: 13 amino acids. Germline CDR1 ENHRY, CDR2 SYGVKD. CDR3 in DNA: TGTGCCATCCAAAACAGGGAATCCTACGAGCAGTACTTC. This encodes CAIQNRESYEQYF.

This clone was counted once. CDR3 bases: TGTGCCAGCAGCCCGTCAGTTGAACAAGAGACCCAGTACTTC. It translates to CASSPSVEQETQYF. The V call is TRBV7-9, the J call TRBJ2-5; D gene uncertain. CDR3 length equals 14 residues. The V gene's germline CDR1 is SEHNR and CDR2 FQNEAQ (reference sequence). V was cut by 5 bases and J by 2 bases, with 12 bases left in between.

The chain uses TRBV4-1 and TRBJ2-7; TRBD2 aligns across 13 bases. The CDR3 has 18 amino acids. J gave up 3 bases and V 0 bases, and 8 bases lay outside the gene matches. From germline, CDR1 is MGHRA and CDR2 YSYEKL. CDR3 sequence (DNA): TGCGCCAGCAGCCAAGAAACTAGCGGGAGGGCCGTAATCTACGAGCAGTACTTC. Protein product: CASSQETSGRAVIYEQYF.

The V call is TRBV28, the J call TRBJ1-1; D perhaps matches TRBD1 (5 bases). V dropped 4 bases and J dropped 10 bases, with 10 bases sitting between them. Germline loops: CDR1 MDHEN, CDR2 SYDVKM. The CDR3 loop spans 11 amino acids. CDR3 DNA: TGTGCCAGCAGTTCGGGACTTAGAGCTTTCTTT. Protein: CASSSGLRAFF.

This chain connects TRBV19 to TRBJ1-5; D remains unclear. Per the germline V gene, CDR1 is LNHDA and CDR2 is SQIVND (reference sequence). V was trimmed by 6 bases and J by 0 bases, leaving 3 bases between them. The CDR3 length is 12 residues. The CDR3 is CASSDSNQPQHF. CDR3 in DNA: TGTGCCAGTAGCGATAGCAATCAGCCCCAGCATTTT. The full variable domain, in which reference TRBV19 and TRBJ1-5 provide the parts outside the CDR3, is DGGITQSPKYLFRKEGQNVTLSCEQNLNHDAMYWYRQDPGQGLRLIYYSQIVNDFQKGDIAEGYSVSREKKESFPLTVTSAQKNPTAFYLCASSDSNQPQHFGDGTRLSIL.

This chain connects TRBV6-5 to TRBJ2-2, with D perhaps TRBD2 (6 bases). Trimming cost V 8 bases and J 3 bases, with 13 bases left between them. The CDR3 has 14 residues. CDR1 and CDR2 from the germline V gene are MNHEY and SVGAGI. The CDR3 region has the DNA TGTGCCAGCTTTCCCGGGACTCACACCGGGGAGCTGTTTTTT. Translation: CASFPGTHTGELFF.

The rearrangement links TRBV5-1 to TRBJ2-3; D may be TRBD2 (5 bases). The length of the CDR3 is 13 residues. In germline, CDR1 is SGHRS, CDR2 YFSETQ. V shed 4 bases and J shed 2 bases, with 8 bases lying between them. CDR3 bases: TGCGCCAGCAGCCCGACTACCACAGATACGCAGTATTTT. Protein product: CASSPTTTDTQYF. The full variable domain, in which reference TRBV5-1 and TRBJ2-3 provide the parts outside the CDR3, is KAGVTQTPRYLIKTRGQQVTLSCSPISGHRSVSWYQQTPGQGLQFLFEYFSETQRNKGNFPGRFSGRQFSNSRSEMNVSTLELGDSALYLCASSPTTTDTQYFGPGTRLTVL.

The CDR3 loop is CASSPRRGTSGITDTQYF. The CDR3 bases are TGTGCCAGCTCACCAAGGAGGGGAACAAGCGGGATCACAGATACGCAGTATTTT. V is TRBV18 and J is TRBJ2-3; TRBD2 matches at 7 bases. Looked up from germline, CDR1 is KGHSH and CDR2 is LQKENI. The CDR3 spans 18 residues. J was trimmed by 2 bases and V by 2 bases; bases with no gene match: 13.

The V gene is TRBV5-4, the J gene TRBJ2-5, with 9 bases that match TRBD2. TRBJ2-7 explains the end of the DNA better; the J call may be wrong. CDR1 SGHNT and CDR2 YYREEE come from the germline V gene (reference sequence). There are 15 residues in the CDR3. Here the CDR3 reads CASSQGAGGVDEQYF. CDR3 DNA: TGTGCCAGCAGCCAAGGAGCGGGAGGCGTCGACGAGCAGTACTTC.

V gene TRBV9 combines with J gene TRBJ2-2; possible D gene TRBD1, 6 bases. Germline V CDR1 and CDR2: SGDLS, YYNGEE. This CDR3 contains 15 residues. Trimming cost V 3 bases and J 3 bases, with 12 bases left between them. CDR3 sequence (DNA): TGTGCCAGCAGCGGGCTGGACAGCTACACCGGGGAGCTGTTTTTT. The encoded protein is CASSGLDSYTGELFF.

About this clone itself: A far bigger clonotype differs at one base, so this is likely a read error. The chain carries TRBV6-5 and TRBJ1-1; D gene uncertain. The CDR3 covers 11 residues. Trimming stripped 6 bases from V and 1 base from J, with 3 bases between. Germline assignment: CDR1 MNHEY and CDR2 SVGAGI. Here the CDR3 DNA reads TGTGCCAGCAGGGCGAACACTGAAGCTTTCTTT. Translating gives CASRANTEAFF.

The chain is built from TRBV9 and TRBJ2-3; 12 positions match TRBD2. In germline, CDR1 is SGDLS, CDR2 YYNGEE. The CDR3 has 16 amino acids. J was trimmed by 4 bases and V by 4 bases; bases with no gene match: 7. CDR3 residues: CASSPGTSGRSDTQYF. CDR3 in DNA: TGTGCCAGCAGCCCCGGGACTAGCGGGCGATCAGATACGCAGTATTTT. Filled out from reference TRBV9 and TRBJ2-3, the complete variable domain reads DSGVTQTPKHLITATGQRVTLRCSPRSGDLSVYWYQQSLDQGLQFLIQYYNGEERAKGNILERFSAQQFPDLHSELNLSSLELGDSALYFCASSPGTSGRSDTQYFGPGTRLTVL.

The rearrangement links TRBV6-1 to TRBJ2-1; 7 nucleotides align to TRBD2. There are 14 residues in the CDR3. The V gene's germline CDR1 is MNHNS and CDR2 SASEGT. V gave up 9 bases and J gave up 2 bases; unmatched junction bases: 7. This CDR3 reads CASIASGAYNEQFF. The CDR3 DNA reads TGTGCCAGTATTGCTAGCGGAGCCTACAATGAGCAGTTCTTC.

This clone was counted a single time. This chain links TRBV2 with TRBJ1-4; D ambiguous. Germline V gene data show CDR1 as SNHLY and CDR2 as FYNNEI. V dropped 6 bases and J dropped 7 bases, with 12 bases sitting between them. The CDR3 is 13 residues long. The CDR3: CASSLDRGEKLFF. The CDR3 DNA reads as TGTGCCAGCAGCCTAGACCGTGGTGAAAAACTGTTTTTT.

This clone was seen ten or more times. V is TRBV7-2 and J is TRBJ1-2, with 9 bases fitting TRBD1. The CDR3 sequence is 15 residues long. V shed 5 bases, J shed 8 bases, and the junction held 12 bases outside the gene matches. Germline CDR1 is SGHTA and CDR2 is FQGNSA. The chain's CDR3 is CASSTNPGQGVGYTF. The CDR3 coding sequence is TGTGCCAGCAGCACTAACCCGGGACAGGGAGTGGGCTACACCTTC.

The table lists this clone with many counts. V is TRBV5-6 and J is TRBJ1-5; 8 bases match TRBD1. Germline V gene data show CDR1 as SGHDT and CDR2 as YYEEEE. The V segment lost 0 bases and the J segment 0 bases; nucleotides outside the gene matches: 11. The CDR3 is 19 residues long. In DNA form, the CDR3 reads TGTGCCAGCAGCTTGGGGAGAGGGACAGGAGTGTATAGCAATCAGCCCCAGCATTTT. Amino acids: CASSLGRGTGVYSNQPQHF.

The CDR3 sequence: CASSLYPGELFF. Written as DNA, the CDR3 is TGTGCCAGCAGCTTATACCCCGGGGAGCTGTTTTTT. This sequence joins TRBV7-6 and TRBJ2-2; D unclear. Germline assignment: CDR1 SGHVS and CDR2 FNYEAQ. V was pared by 2 bases and J by 6 bases, with 4 bases between. The CDR3 runs to 12 residues.

The chain has TRBV28 and TRBJ1-4, with TRBD1 identical over 7 bases. Germline loops: CDR1 MDHEN, CDR2 SYDVKM. The CDR3 sequence is 13 residues long. V gave up 2 bases and J gave up 8 bases; unmatched junction bases: 2. The CDR3: CASSLQGGEKLFF. CDR3 bases: TGTGCCAGCAGTTTACAGGGGGGGGAAAAACTGTTTTTT.

This clone was counted many times. This chain uses TRBV28 with TRBJ2-1, with D possibly matching TRBD2 (6 bases). V lost 6 bases and J 4 bases, leaving 13 bases between the germline ends. The CDR3 totals 14 residues. CDR1 and CDR2 (germline): MDHEN, SYDVKM. The CDR3 DNA sequence: TGTGCCAGCAGCCGGGGACTTGAATACAATGAGCAGTTCTTC. It codes for CASSRGLEYNEQFF.

The V call is TRBV18, the J call TRBJ2-6; the D gene is possibly TRBD1 (6 bases). From germline, CDR1 is KGHSH and CDR2 LQKENI. The CDR3 has 17 amino acids. V was cut by 5 bases and J by 2 bases, with 16 bases left in between. The CDR3 is CASSSSRGVTGANVLTF. CDR3 nucleotide sequence: TGTGCCAGCTCATCGAGCAGGGGAGTTACTGGGGCCAACGTCCTGACTTTC.

There are a few counts of this clone. V gene TRBV18 combines with J gene TRBJ1-2; D call uncertain. The CDR3 totals 14 residues. The germline gives CDR1 KGHSH, CDR2 LQKENI. The V and J ends lost 2 bases and 9 bases respectively, with 16 bases between them. CDR3 nucleotides: TGTGCCAGCTCACCAGGCAGGTCCGGTAGCAGCTACACCTTC. Its protein is CASSPGRSGSSYTF.

The rearrangement uses TRBV7-9 and TRBJ2-3, with D unresolved. The V and J ends lost 3 bases and 2 bases respectively, with 9 bases between them. The CDR3 loop spans 14 amino acids. Germline assignment: CDR1 SEHNR and CDR2 FQNEAQ (reference sequence). CDR3 protein: CASSFSQNTDTQYF. CDR3 nucleotide sequence: TGTGCCAGCAGCTTCTCACAGAACACAGATACGCAGTATTTT.

The chain couples TRBV6-6 to TRBJ1-2; 10 positions agree with TRBD1. This CDR3 spans 13 amino acids. V was clipped by 2 bases and J by 8 bases; unmatched bases: 2. CDR1 MNHNY and CDR2 SVGAGI come from the germline V gene (reference sequence). The CDR3 DNA follows: TGTGCCAGCAGTTACGGACAGGGGGTAGGCTACACCTTC. This encodes CASSYGQGVGYTF.

The CDR3 loop is CASSPTAGGGSDTQYF. The CDR3 nucleotides are TGTGCCAGCTCACCAACAGCGGGAGGAGGGTCAGATACGCAGTATTTT. The chain combines TRBV18 with TRBJ2-3; 9 positions agree with TRBD2. The CDR3 extends over 16 amino acids. CDR1 and CDR2 from the germline V gene are KGHSH and LQKENI. Losses at the gene ends were 2 bases for V and 4 bases for J; bases not matched to a gene: 7.